This T cell receptor (beta chain) was sequenced for a study of OX40 agonist ivuxolimab in advanced cancers. Study-level information: Patients were treated with intravenous ivuxolimab, dosed at 0.01 to 10 mg/kg and infused every 2 weeks. Eligibility rules accepted prior anti-PD-1, anti-PD-L1 or anti-CTLA-4 therapy, and 35% to 40% had some.

General observations from the study: It was not determined which antigens were specifically recognized by the peripheral T cells that had undergone clonal expansion.

Clones were sequenced by immunoSEQ multiplex PCR, and TCRdb holds only the in-frame ones, with some missing. The data hold about 67,000 clones, with approximately 85% observed a single time. Germline CDR1 SEHNR, CDR2 FQNEAQ (reference sequence). The CDR3 loop spans 16 amino acids. Trimming pared 1 base from V and 0 bases from J, leaving 13 bases between. Blood specimens came from baseline, cycle 4 day 1, and cycle 7 day 1. With regard to this clone: Its antigen is undetermined.

This sequence was found in an adult with an advanced solid tumor such as melanoma, head and neck, liver or kidney cancer. Here the sequenced sample was CD4+ or CD8+ T cells sorted from blood, taken in a trial of the OX40 agonist ivuxolimab. The J gene is TRBJ2-7, the V gene TRBV7-9, with D perhaps TRBD1 or TRBD2 (6 bases each). The CDR3 region is CASSLGGAPSSYEQYF. The CDR3 DNA follows: TGTGCCAGCAGCTTAGGGGGGGCACCGAGCTCCTACGAGCAGTACTTC. The variable domain in full, completed from reference TRBV7-9 and TRBJ2-7, reads DTGVSQNPRHKITKRGQNVTFRCDPISEHNRLYWYRQTLGQGPEFLTYFQNEAQLEKSRLLSDRFSAERPKGSFSTLEIQRTEQGDSAMYLCASSLGGAPSSYEQYFGPGTRLTVT.